This T cell receptor beta chain was retrieved from a study of T-cell reconstitution after alpha-beta-depleted transplantation in children (dated by TCRdb to about 2016). The study in broad terms: Using TCR repertoire profiling, the study quantitatively followed how T-cell immune reconstitution unfolded in children after TCRalphabeta/CD19-depleted allogeneic hematopoietic cell transplantation. Study-wide conclusions, independent of this receptor: The frequencies of hyperexpanded clones fell over the following months, and after one year, T-cell counts and TCRbeta diversity were mostly attributed to newly produced T cells. In some patients, the high TCRbeta diversity seen at day 60 was put down to recipient T cells and intrathymic progenitors that had survived conditioning. The apparently early alphabetaT-cell count recovery about two months after transplant was reportedly dependent on only several hundred rapidly expanded clones derived from non-depleted graft cells.

The library was prepared using PCR. The sequencing machine was an Illumina HiSeq 2500. TCR library preparation used molecular barcoding, with unique molecular identifiers applied to normalize quantification of the TCRbeta repertoire. TCRdb passed the public sequencing reads through fastp at Q25 and MiXCR, retaining productive beta sequences. CDR3 protein duplicates are merged, each entry listing the most common genes and DNA. In all, the sample holds hundreds of thousands of distinct CDR3 sequences, and around 15% of those were seen once. Of the sample, just over 40% is held by the ten largest clones. The treatment or condition label, read with the paper, signifies: allogeneic hematopoietic cell transplantation with graft depleted of TCRalphabeta T cells and CD19 B cells. Transplant recipients were children who received TCRalphabeta/CD19-depleted allogeneic hematopoietic cell grafts. A remark on this clonotype: The clone's antigen remains unknown. Nothing much larger sits one base from this clone, and base qualities are not available.

The germline V gene (reference sequence) supplies CDR1 DFQATT and CDR2 SNEGSKA. V loses 3 bases, J loses 0 bases, and the germline ends lie 9 bases apart. There are 13 amino acids in the CDR3, from cysteine to phenylalanine inclusive. Only CDR3 DNA is held: 39 bases, read in frame from base 1. The receptor was derived from a male patient aged 2-10 years who had a stem cell transplant for acute lymphoblastic leukemia, so the T cells may come from the graft donor. Recombination joined TRBV20-1 with TRBJ2-7; the D gene is perhaps TRBD1, on 6 matching bases. Sequenced here: PBMCs, mostly from graft donor cells, sampled 360 days after TCRalphabeta/CD19-depleted stem cell transplant. Here is the DNA: TGCAGTGCTAGCGACAGGAGCTCCTACGAGCAGTACTTC. This yields the protein CSASDRSSYEQYF.